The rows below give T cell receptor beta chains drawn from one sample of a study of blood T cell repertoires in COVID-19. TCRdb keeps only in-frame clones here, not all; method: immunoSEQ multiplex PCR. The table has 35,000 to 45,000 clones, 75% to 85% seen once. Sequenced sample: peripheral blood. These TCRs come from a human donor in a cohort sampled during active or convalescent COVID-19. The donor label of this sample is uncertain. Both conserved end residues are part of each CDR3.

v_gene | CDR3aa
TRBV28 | CASRLRDRVTDTQYF
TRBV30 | CAWRQVPSNYGYTF
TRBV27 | CASRTSGRGELFF
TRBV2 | CASRVDRGHGYTF
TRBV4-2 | CASSQATSVYEQYF
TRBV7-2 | CASSPPGTSGKDTQYF
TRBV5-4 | CASSLETGHETQYF
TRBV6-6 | CASSRRGGFEQYF
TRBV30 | CAWGIQGNTEAFF
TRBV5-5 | CASRLLMRPSLGYTF
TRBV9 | CASSAQGFQPQHF
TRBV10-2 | CASSVGLAGGKNIQYF
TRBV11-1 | CASSLDLDRAANVLTF
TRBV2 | CASISSGSGTGELFF
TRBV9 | CASSPVLRAGNTIYF
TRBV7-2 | CASSPPGGTGELFF
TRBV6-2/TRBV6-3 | CASSSLPQTENTEAFF
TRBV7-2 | CASSLIRANTGELFF
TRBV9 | CASSVVTSANTGELFF
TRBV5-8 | CASSLTGGPGNEQFF
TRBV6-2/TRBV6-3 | CASSYSASGNEQFF
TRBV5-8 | CASSLAGETQYF
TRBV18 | CASSGQRVGWNSPLHF
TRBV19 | CASSIVSAGGNEQYF